The present T cell receptor beta chain was sequenced within a study of cytomegalovirus exposure and HLA in healthy donors. Regarding the study as a whole: As a later analysis revealed, most CMV-associated TCR beta chains appeared HLA-restricted.

Remarks on this clone: Its antigen is currently unknown.

This CDR3 has 14 residues. Germline V CDR1 and CDR2: MNHEY, SMNVEV (reference sequence). The V end was cut by 6 bases, the J end by 3 bases, with 14 bases between. It was with 60 Vbeta and 13 Jbeta primers that the PCR ran. Profiling relied on immunoSEQ multiplex PCR, and the TCRdb table lists in-frame clones only, not all of them. The repertoire holds roughly 140,000 clones, 80% to 85% seen once, with approximately 3% in the top ten. The chain uses TRBV27 and TRBJ1-2; possible D gene TRBD1, 5 bases. What was sequenced was PBMCs. The receptor was isolated from a male donor in good health and CMV-seronegative. The chain's CDR3 is CASRSRRGDYGYTF. Written as DNA, the CDR3 is TGTGCCAGCAGGTCACGGAGGGGTGACTATGGCTACACCTTC.